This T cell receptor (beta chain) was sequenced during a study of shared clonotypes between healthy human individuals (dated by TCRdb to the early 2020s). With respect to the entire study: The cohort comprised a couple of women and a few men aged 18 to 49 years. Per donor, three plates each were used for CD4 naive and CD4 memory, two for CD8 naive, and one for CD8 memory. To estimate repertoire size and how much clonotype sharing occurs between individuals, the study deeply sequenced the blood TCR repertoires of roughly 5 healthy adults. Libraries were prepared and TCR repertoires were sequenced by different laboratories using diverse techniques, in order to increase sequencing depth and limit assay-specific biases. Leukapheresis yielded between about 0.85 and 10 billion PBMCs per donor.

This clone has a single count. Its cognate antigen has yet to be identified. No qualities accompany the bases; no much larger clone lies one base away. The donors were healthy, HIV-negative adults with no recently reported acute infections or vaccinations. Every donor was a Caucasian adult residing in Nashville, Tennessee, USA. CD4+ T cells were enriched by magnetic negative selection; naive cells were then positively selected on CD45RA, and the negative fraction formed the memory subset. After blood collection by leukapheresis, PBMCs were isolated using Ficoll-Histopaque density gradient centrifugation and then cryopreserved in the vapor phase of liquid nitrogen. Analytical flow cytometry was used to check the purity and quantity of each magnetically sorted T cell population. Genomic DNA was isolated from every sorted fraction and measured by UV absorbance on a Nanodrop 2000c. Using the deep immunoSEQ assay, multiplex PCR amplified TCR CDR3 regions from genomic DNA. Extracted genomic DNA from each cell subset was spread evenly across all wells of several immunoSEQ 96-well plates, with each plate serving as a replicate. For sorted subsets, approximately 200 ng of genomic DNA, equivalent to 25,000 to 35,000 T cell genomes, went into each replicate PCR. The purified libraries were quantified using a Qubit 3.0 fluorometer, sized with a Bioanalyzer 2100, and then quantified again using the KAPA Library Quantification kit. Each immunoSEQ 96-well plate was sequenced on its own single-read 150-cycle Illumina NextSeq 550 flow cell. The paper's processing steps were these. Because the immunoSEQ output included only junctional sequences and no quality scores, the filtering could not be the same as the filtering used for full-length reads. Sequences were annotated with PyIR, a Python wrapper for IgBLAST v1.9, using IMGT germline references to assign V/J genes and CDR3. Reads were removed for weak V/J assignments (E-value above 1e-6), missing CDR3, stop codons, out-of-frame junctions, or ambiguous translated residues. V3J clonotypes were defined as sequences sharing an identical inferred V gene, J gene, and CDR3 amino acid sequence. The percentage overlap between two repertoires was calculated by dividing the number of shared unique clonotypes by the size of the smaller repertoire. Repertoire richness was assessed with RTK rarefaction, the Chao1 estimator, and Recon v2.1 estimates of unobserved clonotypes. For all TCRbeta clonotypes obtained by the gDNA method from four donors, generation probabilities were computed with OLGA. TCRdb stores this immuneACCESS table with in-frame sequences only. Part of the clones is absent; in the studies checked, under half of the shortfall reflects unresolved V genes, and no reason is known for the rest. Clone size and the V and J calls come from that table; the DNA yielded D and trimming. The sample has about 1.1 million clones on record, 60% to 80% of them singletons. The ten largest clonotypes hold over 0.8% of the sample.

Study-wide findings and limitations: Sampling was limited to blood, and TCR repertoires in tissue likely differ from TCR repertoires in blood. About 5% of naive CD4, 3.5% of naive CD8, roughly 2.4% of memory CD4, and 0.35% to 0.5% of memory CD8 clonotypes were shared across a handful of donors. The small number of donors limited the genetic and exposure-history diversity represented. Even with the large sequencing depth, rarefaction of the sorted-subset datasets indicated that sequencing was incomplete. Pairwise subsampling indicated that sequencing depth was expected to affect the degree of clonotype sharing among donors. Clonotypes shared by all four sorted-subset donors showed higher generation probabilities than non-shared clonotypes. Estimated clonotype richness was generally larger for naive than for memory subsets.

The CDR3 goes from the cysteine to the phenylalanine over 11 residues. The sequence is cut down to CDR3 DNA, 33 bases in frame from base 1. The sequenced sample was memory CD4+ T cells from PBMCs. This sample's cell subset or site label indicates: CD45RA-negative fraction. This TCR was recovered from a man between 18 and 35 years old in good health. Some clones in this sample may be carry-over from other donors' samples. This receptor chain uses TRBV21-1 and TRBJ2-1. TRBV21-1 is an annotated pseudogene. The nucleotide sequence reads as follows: TGTGCCAGCCGACGGTGGGATGAGCAGTTCTTC. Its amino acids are CASRRWDEQFF.